What follows describes a single TCR beta chain. Its antigen is undetermined. These data come from a study of cytomegalovirus exposure and HLA in healthy donors. Whole-study context: It was reported in a later analysis that the roughly 120 validation repertoires used the same platform as the roughly 670 first-cohort repertoires. Study findings and constraints: The study recorded 150 to 200 TCR beta chains that were cytomegalovirus-associated. TCR clusters originating in the first cohort tended to co-occur in the approximately 120 validation repertoires, according to a later analysis.

The donors belonged to the approximately 120-subject validation cohort, separate from the approximately 670-subject first cohort. Germline V gene data show CDR1 as SQVTM and CDR2 as ANQGSEA. The V end was cut by 4 bases, the J end by 0 bases, with 12 bases between. The CDR3 totals 14 residues. Only in-frame clones appear in the TCRdb table, and some are missing; sequencing was by immunoSEQ multiplex PCR. The data hold about 150,000 clones, with about 86% observed a single time. The sequenced material came from PBMCs. This chain links TRBV29-1 with TRBJ2-5; TRBD1 is a possible D gene (5 bases). The sequence came from a human donor in good health. This chain's CDR3 is CSVGLGLNQETQYF. CDR3 nucleotide sequence: TGCAGCGTTGGTCTGGGGCTGAACCAAGAGACCCAGTACTTC. The full variable domain, completed using reference TRBV29-1 and TRBJ2-5, is SAVISQKPSRDICQRGTSLTIQCQVDSQVTMMFWYRQQPGQSLTLIATANQGSEATYESGFVIDKFPISRPNLTFSTLTVSNMSPEDSSIYLCSVGLGLNQETQYFGPGTRLLVL.